Listed below are T cell receptor beta chains from one sample, sequenced in a study of regulatory T cells in long-lasting Graves disease. In TCRdb, the multiplex PCR reads were re-called with MiXCR into one record per CDR3 protein. The sample holds some 340,000 distinct CDR3 sequences, roughly 12% seen once. These records were also assigned to another study, of T cells in Graves' hyperthyroidism and ophthalmopathy.

The source material was peripheral blood mononuclear cells (PBMCs), sampled at new diagnosis, from a patient treated with antithyroid drugs. The receptors shown here come from a woman aged 18-29 years with Graves disease. Each CDR3 is given with its conserved first and last residue. The order of the fields is J gene, clone size, D gene, V gene, CDR3 DNA, CDR3 protein. D genes are given only for firm matches. Clone size appears in some rows only: once, few, many, or a class for an expanded clone.

j_call: TRBJ2-1
clone_size: many
d_call: -
v_call: TRBV28
cdr3_nt: TGTGCCAGCAGCGGAACCACACTATCTTCACACAATGAGCAGTTCTTC
cdr3_aa: CASSGTTLSSHNEQFF

j_call: TRBJ1-1
clone_size: many
d_call: -
v_call: TRBV10-3
cdr3_nt: TGTGCCGTCCGACCCGAGGCGAACACTGAAGCTTTCTTT
cdr3_aa: CAVRPEANTEAFF

j_call: TRBJ2-7
clone_size: -
d_call: TRBD1
v_call: TRBV30
cdr3_nt: TGTGCCTGGAGTGCCGGGACAGGGGCCTACGAGCAGTACTTC
cdr3_aa: CAWSAGTGAYEQYF

j_call: TRBJ2-1
clone_size: -
d_call: TRBD2
v_call: TRBV6-2/TRBV6-3
cdr3_nt: TGTGCCTACGGAGCGGGAGGGAGTGAGCAGTTCTTC
cdr3_aa: CAYGAGGSEQFF

j_call: TRBJ1-1
clone_size: many
d_call: TRBD1
v_call: TRBV28
cdr3_nt: TGTGCCAGCAGCACAGGGGCCCGGTTGGAAAAATTTGAAGCTTTCTTT
cdr3_aa: CASSTGARLEKFEAFF

j_call: TRBJ2-1
clone_size: many
d_call: -
v_call: TRBV6-1
cdr3_nt: TGTGCCAGCGTCCCCTTGGACGGGCTAATAAATGAGCAGTTCTTC
cdr3_aa: CASVPLDGLINEQFF

j_call: TRBJ2-1
clone_size: many
d_call: TRBD1
v_call: TRBV7-9
cdr3_nt: TGTGCCAGCAGCTTAGCGGGGGACAGCAGATACAATGAGCAGTTCTTC
cdr3_aa: CASSLAGDSRYNEQFF

j_call: TRBJ2-1
clone_size: many
d_call: TRBD2
v_call: TRBV7-8
cdr3_nt: TGTGCCAGCAGCCGACCGGGACTAGCGGCCTACAATGAGCAGTTCTTC
cdr3_aa: CASSRPGLAAYNEQFF

j_call: TRBJ2-6
clone_size: many
d_call: -
v_call: TRBV29-1
cdr3_nt: TGCAGCGTAGCAGGGTATGCTGGGGCCAACGTCCTGACTTTC
cdr3_aa: CSVAGYAGANVLTF

j_call: TRBJ2-3
clone_size: few
d_call: -
v_call: TRBV7-9
cdr3_nt: TGTGCCAGCAGCGAGTACGGGAGCGGAGATACGCAGTATTTT
cdr3_aa: CASSEYGSGDTQYF

j_call: TRBJ2-3
clone_size: -
d_call: TRBD1
v_call: TRBV7-3
cdr3_nt: TGTGCCAGCAGCTCGATAGGGGGCTCAGCGGGCACAGATACGCAGTATTTT
cdr3_aa: CASSSIGGSAGTDTQYF

j_call: TRBJ1-6
clone_size: -
d_call: TRBD1
v_call: TRBV18
cdr3_nt: TGTGCCAGCTCACCCTTTAGACAGGGGACGGATTCACCCCTCCACTTT
cdr3_aa: CASSPFRQGTDSPLHF

j_call: TRBJ2-5
clone_size: many
d_call: -
v_call: TRBV6-2/TRBV6-3
cdr3_nt: TGTGCCAGCCTTAGACCGGGGGCTGAGACCCAGTACTTC
cdr3_aa: CASLRPGAETQYF

j_call: TRBJ1-4
clone_size: -
d_call: -
v_call: TRBV24-1
cdr3_nt: TGTGCCACCAGCGATGGGGGGCTCGGCGGTGAAAAACTGTTTTTT
cdr3_aa: CATSDGGLGGEKLFF

j_call: TRBJ2-1
clone_size: -
d_call: TRBD2
v_call: TRBV9
cdr3_nt: TGTGCCAGCAGCGTCTCACAGACTAGCGGGGATGAGCAGTTCTTC
cdr3_aa: CASSVSQTSGDEQFF

j_call: TRBJ2-3
clone_size: -
d_call: TRBD1
v_call: TRBV7-2
cdr3_nt: TGTGCCAGCAGCCGCTCGGGACAGGGTCAGGATACGCAGTATTTT
cdr3_aa: CASSRSGQGQDTQYF

j_call: TRBJ2-1
clone_size: many
d_call: TRBD2
v_call: TRBV28
cdr3_nt: TGTGCCAGCATCATTCAGGGAGGGGATGAGCAGTTCTTC
cdr3_aa: CASIIQGGDEQFF

j_call: TRBJ1-1
clone_size: many
d_call: -
v_call: TRBV6-1
cdr3_nt: TGTGCCAGCCGGCATCAGACTGAAGCTTTCTTT
cdr3_aa: CASRHQTEAFF

j_call: TRBJ2-3
clone_size: -
d_call: TRBD2
v_call: TRBV6-2/TRBV6-3
cdr3_nt: TGTGCCAGCAGTTACTCCCCCTCCGCGGGGGGCACAGATACGCAGTATTTT
cdr3_aa: CASSYSPSAGGTDTQYF

j_call: TRBJ1-3
clone_size: many
d_call: TRBD1
v_call: TRBV12-3/TRBV12-4
cdr3_nt: TGTGCCGGGACGACAGGGGATAGCTCTGGAAACACCATATATTTT
cdr3_aa: CAGTTGDSSGNTIYF

j_call: TRBJ2-2
clone_size: many
d_call: -
v_call: TRBV6-5
cdr3_nt: TGTGCCAGCAGTTCGGACGTCACCGGGGAGCTGTTTTTT
cdr3_aa: CASSSDVTGELFF

j_call: TRBJ1-3
clone_size: many
d_call: -
v_call: TRBV29-1
cdr3_nt: TGCAGCGTTGCCCGAGATGCGGGAAACACCATATATTTT
cdr3_aa: CSVARDAGNTIYF

j_call: TRBJ2-1
clone_size: many
d_call: TRBD1
v_call: TRBV20-1
cdr3_nt: TGCAGTGCAATAAGACAGGGGCCCCACCAGAGCTCCTACAATGAGCAGTTCTTC
cdr3_aa: CSAIRQGPHQSSYNEQFF

j_call: TRBJ2-7
clone_size: many
d_call: -
v_call: TRBV2
cdr3_nt: TGTGCCAGCAGTCCAGGACTAAGCTCCTACGAGCAGTACTTC
cdr3_aa: CASSPGLSSYEQYF

j_call: TRBJ2-7
clone_size: many
d_call: TRBD2
v_call: TRBV7-2
cdr3_nt: TGTGCCAGCAGCTTGACTAGCGGGGAGTTCTACGAGCAGTACTTC
cdr3_aa: CASSLTSGEFYEQYF

j_call: TRBJ1-4
clone_size: many
d_call: -
v_call: TRBV7-9
cdr3_nt: TGTGCCAGCAGCTCCCGGATCTTTGATGCAACTAATGAAAAACTGTTTTTT
cdr3_aa: CASSSRIFDATNEKLFF

j_call: TRBJ2-1
clone_size: many
d_call: TRBD2
v_call: TRBV14
cdr3_nt: TGTGCCAGCAGCCAAGGGGGACTAGCGGGGGGGCCCCATGAGCAGTTCTTC
cdr3_aa: CASSQGGLAGGPHEQFF

j_call: TRBJ1-2
clone_size: -
d_call: -
v_call: TRBV6-1
cdr3_nt: TGTGCCAGCAGTGGAGGGTCCCAAGCTAACTATGGCTACACCTTC
cdr3_aa: CASSGGSQANYGYTF

j_call: TRBJ1-6
clone_size: -
d_call: -
v_call: TRBV27
cdr3_nt: TGTGCCAGCAGTTTATCCCCAATCCAGACCGGTAATTCACCCCTCCACTTT
cdr3_aa: CASSLSPIQTGNSPLHF

j_call: TRBJ1-5
clone_size: many
d_call: -
v_call: TRBV2
cdr3_nt: TGTGCCAGCAGTGAGGGGCGGAGTAGCAATCAGCCCCAGCATTTT
cdr3_aa: CASSEGRSSNQPQHF

j_call: TRBJ2-2
clone_size: many
d_call: -
v_call: TRBV28
cdr3_nt: TGTGCCAGCAGCACTGTCGGGGAGCTGTTTTTT
cdr3_aa: CASSTVGELFF

j_call: TRBJ1-6
clone_size: few
d_call: TRBD1
v_call: TRBV5-5
cdr3_nt: TGTGCCAGCAGCTTAAGGGGGCAGGTCCAAAGCTCCTATAATTCACCCCTCCACTTT
cdr3_aa: CASSLRGQVQSSYNSPLHF

j_call: TRBJ2-5
clone_size: many
d_call: -
v_call: TRBV12-3/TRBV12-4
cdr3_nt: TGTGCCAGCAGCCCCGGTTTAACCGGAGAGACCCAGTACTTC
cdr3_aa: CASSPGLTGETQYF

j_call: TRBJ2-5
clone_size: -
d_call: -
v_call: TRBV7-9
cdr3_nt: TGTGCCAGCAGCTTAGGTTATATATCATTCGAGACCCAGTACTTC
cdr3_aa: CASSLGYISFETQYF

j_call: TRBJ2-7
clone_size: many
d_call: TRBD2
v_call: TRBV6-1
cdr3_nt: TGTGCCAGCAGACTAGCGGGAGATGTCGAGCAGTACTTC
cdr3_aa: CASRLAGDVEQYF

j_call: TRBJ1-2
clone_size: few
d_call: -
v_call: TRBV5-6
cdr3_nt: TGTGCCAGCAGCTTAAAGGCAAGCTATGGCTACACCTTC
cdr3_aa: CASSLKASYGYTF

j_call: TRBJ1-5
clone_size: many
d_call: TRBD1
v_call: TRBV7-8
cdr3_nt: TGTGCCAGCAGCTCCGATGGACAGGGGGCTTGGAGCAATCAGCCCCAGCATTTT
cdr3_aa: CASSSDGQGAWSNQPQHF